These 14 T cell receptor beta chains originate from one sample sequenced in a study of blood T cell repertoires in COVID-19. Here immunoSEQ multiplex PCR was the method, and the copy in TCRdb shows in-frame clones only, minus some. The sample lists about 160,000 clones, 75% to 90% occurring once. The specimen was peripheral blood. The receptors were gathered from a human donor in a cohort sampled during active COVID-19.

This clone was found a few times. V and J are TRBV6-6 and TRBJ1-2, with D perhaps TRBD1 (6 bases). Germline-derived CDR1 and CDR2 are MNHNY and SVGAGI (reference sequence). Trimming took 6 bases from V and 5 from J, leaving 10 bases between them. This CDR3 has 12 residues. CDR3 residues: CASSRQDYGYTF. The CDR3 nucleotides read TGTGCCAGCAGCCGACAGGATTATGGCTACACCTTC.

The V and J genes are TRBV19 and TRBJ1-1; 7 nucleotides agree with TRBD1. V lost 2 bases to trimming and J lost 5 bases; unmatched junction nucleotides: 2. There are 13 residues in the CDR3. Germline V gene lookup returns CDR1 LNHDA and CDR2 SQIVND (reference sequence). This CDR3 is CASSIQGETEAFF. In nucleotides, the CDR3 is TGTGCCAGTAGTATACAGGGGGAAACTGAAGCTTTCTTT.

The J gene is TRBJ1-4, the V gene TRBV19; 7 nucleotides line up with TRBD1. This CDR3 spans 15 amino acids. J lost 4 bases, V lost 1 base, and 3 bases had no gene match. The germline V gene encodes CDR1 LNHDA and CDR2 SQIVND (reference sequence). The DNA for the CDR3 is TGTGCCAGTAGTATAGGTGGGACAGATAATGAAAAACTGTTTTTT. Encoded protein: CASSIGGTDNEKLFF.

On this clone: The germline gene is not matched at one end of the junction; a read error may be the cause. V usage is TRBV11-3 and J usage is TRBJ2-1; D assignment may be TRBD1 or TRBD2 (6 bases each). The germline V gene encodes CDR1 SGHNT and CDR2 YENEEA. CDR3 size: 15 residues. CDR3 DNA: TGTGCCAGCAGCCTAGAGGGGGGATCCTACAATGAGCAGTTCTTC. Protein sequence: CASSLEGGSYNEQFF.

CDR3: CASSGGGRGSYEQYF. The CDR3 DNA sequence: TGTGCCAGCAGCGGCGGGGGGCGGGGTTCCTACGAGCAGTACTTC. The chain employs TRBV9 and TRBJ2-7; 8 nucleotides align to TRBD2. From germline, CDR1 is SGDLS and CDR2 YYNGEE. The CDR3 is 15 amino acids. V gave up 3 bases and J gave up 1 base; unmatched junction bases: 6. Using reference TRBV9 and TRBJ2-7 for the parts outside the CDR3, the full variable domain is DSGVTQTPKHLITATGQRVTLRCSPRSGDLSVYWYQQSLDQGLQFLIQYYNGEERAKGNILERFSAQQFPDLHSELNLSSLELGDSALYFCASSGGGRGSYEQYFGPGTRLTVT.

V usage is TRBV7-9 and J usage is TRBJ1-4, with D hard to call. Trimming left V 1 base short and J 4 bases short, with 13 bases between. The germline V gene has CDR1 SEHNR and CDR2 FQNEAQ (reference sequence). The CDR3 contains 16 residues. The CDR3 DNA is TGTGCCAGCAGCTTAGGACTGACGGGATTTAATGAAAAACTGTTTTTT. Translation: CASSLGLTGFNEKLFF.

J is TRBJ2-1 and V is TRBV5-1; D unresolved. The ends were cut back, 4 bases at V and 5 bases at J, with 7 bases in the middle. Germline V lookup: CDR1 SGHRS, CDR2 YFSETQ. The CDR3 contains 12 residues. The CDR3 sequence: CASSGTNNEQFF. CDR3 in DNA: TGCGCCAGCAGCGGAACTAACAATGAGCAGTTCTTC.

The V gene is TRBV5-5, the J gene TRBJ2-5, with a possible D match to TRBD1 (5 bases). The CDR3 has 15 amino acids. Germline V lookup: CDR1 SGHKS, CDR2 YYEKEE (reference sequence). The ends were cut back, 4 bases at V and 5 bases at J, with 18 bases in the middle. The CDR3 here is CASSLGSQGSETQYF. CDR3 DNA sequence: TGTGCCAGCAGCCTAGGTAGTCAGGGCTCGGAGACCCAGTACTTC.

The chain couples TRBV23-1 to TRBJ2-7, with 14 bases fitting TRBD2. TRBV23-1 is an ORF for which the function is uncertain. The ends lost 8 bases at V and 5 bases at J; junction bases unmatched: 17. The CDR3 is 18 amino acids. The CDR3 DNA follows: TGCGCCAGCCCCCGGGGACTAGCGGGAGATGTATCCCTCCACGAGCAGTACTTC. Translated: CASPRGLAGDVSLHEQYF.

This sequence joins TRBV28 and TRBJ1-1; D unclear. Germline CDR1 and CDR2: MDHEN and SYDVKM. This CDR3 spans 15 amino acids. The germline V and J ends were trimmed by 7 bases and 1 base, with 16 bases remaining between them. The CDR3 here is CASISALGENTEAFF. The CDR3 DNA reads TGTGCCAGCATCTCCGCCCTGGGAGAGAACACTGAAGCTTTCTTT.

This clone was seen only a few times. The chain couples TRBV27 to TRBJ1-2; 9 nucleotides match TRBD1. With V trimmed by 4 bases and J by 8 bases, 11 bases remained unmatched. The CDR3 sequence is 15 residues long. CDR1 is MNHEY and CDR2 is SMNVEV in the germline V gene (reference sequence). CDR3: CASSSIPDRGGGYTF. The CDR3 nucleotides are TGTGCCAGCAGTTCAATCCCGGACAGGGGCGGGGGCTACACCTTC.

The rearrangement uses TRBV5-6 and TRBJ1-5; 8 positions agree with TRBD1. V was clipped by 4 bases and J by 2 bases; unmatched bases: 8. Looked up from germline, CDR1 is SGHDT and CDR2 is YYEEEE. The CDR3 has 16 amino acids. Written as DNA, the CDR3 is TGTGCCAGCAGCACTTTGACAGGGGCGGGCAATCAGCCCCAGCATTTT. Protein product: CASSTLTGAGNQPQHF.

The rearrangement joins TRBV30 to TRBJ1-2, with D tentatively TRBD1 (6 bases). CDR3 length: 13 amino acids. Per germline, CDR1 GTSNPN and CDR2 SVGIG (reference sequence). V was trimmed by 5 bases and J by 8 bases, leaving 18 bases between them. This CDR3 reads CAWGHQTGFGYTF. The CDR3 bases are TGTGCCTGGGGACACCAAACAGGGTTCGGCTACACCTTC. The whole variable domain, remainder taken from reference TRBV30 and TRBJ1-2, is SQTIHQWPATLVQPVGSPLSLECTVEGTSNPNLYWYRQAAGRGLQLLFYSVGIGQISSEVPQNLSASRPQDRQFILSSKKLLLSDSGFYLCAWGHQTGFGYTFGSGTRLTVV.

The V and J genes are TRBV4-3 and TRBJ1-2, with TRBD1 as a possible D gene (5 bases). The CDR3 loop spans 14 amino acids. The germline CDR1 and CDR2 sequences are LGHNA and YSLEER. V lost 2 bases, J lost 3 bases, and 10 bases lay in between. The DNA for the CDR3 is TGCGCCAGCAGCCAAAGGGGCACGGACTATGGCTACACCTTC. Translating gives CASSQRGTDYGYTF.